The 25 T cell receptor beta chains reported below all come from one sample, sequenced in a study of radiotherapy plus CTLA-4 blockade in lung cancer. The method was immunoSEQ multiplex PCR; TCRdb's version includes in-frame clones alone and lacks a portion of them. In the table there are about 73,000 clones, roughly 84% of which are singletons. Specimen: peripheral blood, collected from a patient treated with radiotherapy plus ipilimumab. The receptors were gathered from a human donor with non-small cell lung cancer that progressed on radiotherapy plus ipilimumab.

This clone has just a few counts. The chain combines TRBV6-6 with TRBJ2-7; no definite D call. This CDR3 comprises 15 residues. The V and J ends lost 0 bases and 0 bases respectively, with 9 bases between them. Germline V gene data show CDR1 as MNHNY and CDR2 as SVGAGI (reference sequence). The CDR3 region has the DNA TGTGCCAGCAGTTACTCGTCAGGAGACTCCTACGAGCAGTACGTC. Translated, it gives CASSYSSGDSYEQYV.

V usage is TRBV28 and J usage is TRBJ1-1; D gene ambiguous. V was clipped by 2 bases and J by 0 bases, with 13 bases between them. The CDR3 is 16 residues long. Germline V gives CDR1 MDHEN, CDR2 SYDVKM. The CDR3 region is CASSLIGKSLNTEAFF. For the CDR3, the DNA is TGTGCCAGCAGTTTAATCGGGAAGTCGCTGAACACTGAAGCTTTCTTT.

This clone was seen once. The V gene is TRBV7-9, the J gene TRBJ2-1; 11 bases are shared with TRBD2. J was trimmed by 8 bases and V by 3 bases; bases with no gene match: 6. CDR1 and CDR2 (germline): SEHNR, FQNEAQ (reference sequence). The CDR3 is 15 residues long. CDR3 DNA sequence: TGTGCCAGCAGCTTCCCCACTAGCGGGAGCGATGAGCAGTTCTTC. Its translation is CASSFPTSGSDEQFF.

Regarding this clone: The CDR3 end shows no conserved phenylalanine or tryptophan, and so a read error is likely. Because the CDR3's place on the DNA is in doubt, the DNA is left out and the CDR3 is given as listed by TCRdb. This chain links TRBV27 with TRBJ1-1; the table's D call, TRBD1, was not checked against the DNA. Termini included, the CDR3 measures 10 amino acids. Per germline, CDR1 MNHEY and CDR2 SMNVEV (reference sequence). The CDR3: CASSLPDTRS.

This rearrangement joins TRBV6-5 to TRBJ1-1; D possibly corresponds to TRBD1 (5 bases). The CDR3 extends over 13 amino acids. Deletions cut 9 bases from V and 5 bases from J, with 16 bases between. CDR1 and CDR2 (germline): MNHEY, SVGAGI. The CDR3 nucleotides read TGTGCCAGTACGCCTAAGGGGTGGACTGAAGCTTTCTTT. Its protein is CASTPKGWTEAFF.

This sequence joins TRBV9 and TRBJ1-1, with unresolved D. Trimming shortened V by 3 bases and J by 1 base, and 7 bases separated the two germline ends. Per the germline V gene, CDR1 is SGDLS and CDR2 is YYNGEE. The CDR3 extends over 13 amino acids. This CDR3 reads CASSEGGNTEAFF. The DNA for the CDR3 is TGTGCCAGCAGCGAGGGAGGGAACACTGAAGCTTTCTTT.

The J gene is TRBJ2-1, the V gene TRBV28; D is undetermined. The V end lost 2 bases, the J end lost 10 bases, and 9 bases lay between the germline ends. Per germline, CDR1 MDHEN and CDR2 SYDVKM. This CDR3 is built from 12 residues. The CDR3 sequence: CASSLATREQFF. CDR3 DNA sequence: TGTGCCAGCAGTTTAGCCACCAGGGAGCAGTTCTTC.

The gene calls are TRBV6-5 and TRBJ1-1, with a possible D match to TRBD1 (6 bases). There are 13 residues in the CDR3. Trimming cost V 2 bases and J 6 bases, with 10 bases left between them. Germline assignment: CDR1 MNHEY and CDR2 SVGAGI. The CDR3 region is CASSYEGDPEAFF. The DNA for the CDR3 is TGTGCCAGCAGTTACGAGGGGGATCCTGAAGCTTTCTTT.

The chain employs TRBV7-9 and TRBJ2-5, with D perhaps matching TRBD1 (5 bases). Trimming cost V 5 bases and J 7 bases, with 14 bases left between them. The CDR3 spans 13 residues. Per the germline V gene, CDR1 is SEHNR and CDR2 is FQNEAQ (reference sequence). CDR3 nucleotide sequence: TGTGCCAGCAGCAAGCCCGGTCAGGGGACCCAGTACTTC. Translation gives CASSKPGQGTQYF.

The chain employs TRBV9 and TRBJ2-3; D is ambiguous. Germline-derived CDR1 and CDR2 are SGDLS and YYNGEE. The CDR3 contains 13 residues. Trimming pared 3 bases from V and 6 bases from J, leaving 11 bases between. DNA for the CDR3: TGTGCCAGCAGCGCTAATCTCTGGGATACGCAGTATTTT. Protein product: CASSANLWDTQYF.

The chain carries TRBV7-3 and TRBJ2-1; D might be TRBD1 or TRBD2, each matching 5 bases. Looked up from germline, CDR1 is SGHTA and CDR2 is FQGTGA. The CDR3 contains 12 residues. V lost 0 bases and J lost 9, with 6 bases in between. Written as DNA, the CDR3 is TGTGCCAGCAGCTTAACAGGGACTGAGCAGTTCTTC. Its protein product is CASSLTGTEQFF.

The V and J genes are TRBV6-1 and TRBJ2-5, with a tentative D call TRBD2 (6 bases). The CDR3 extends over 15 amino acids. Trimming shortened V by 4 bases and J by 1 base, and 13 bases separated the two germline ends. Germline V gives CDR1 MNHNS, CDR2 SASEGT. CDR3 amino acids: CASSGGWGVQETQYF. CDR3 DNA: TGTGCCAGCAGTGGAGGGTGGGGGGTCCAAGAGACCCAGTACTTC.

The CDR3 sequence: CALWSNYGYTF. CDR3 bases: TGTGCCCTATGGAGCAACTATGGCTACACCTTC. The chain uses TRBV2 and TRBJ1-2; D uncertain. CDR1 and CDR2 (germline): SNHLY, FYNNEI. V lost 11 bases and J 2 bases, leaving 9 bases between the germline ends. CDR3 size: 11 residues.

The CDR3 loop reads CASSLGRTSGVLEQFF. The DNA of the CDR3 is TGTGCCAGCAGCTTAGGTCGGACTAGCGGGGTACTCGAGCAGTTCTTC. V is TRBV7-9 and J is TRBJ2-1; 12 bases match TRBD2. The J segment lost 10 bases and the V segment lost 1 base, leaving 8 bases of the junction unmatched. The CDR3 extends over 16 amino acids. The germline V gene has CDR1 SEHNR and CDR2 FQNEAQ (reference sequence).

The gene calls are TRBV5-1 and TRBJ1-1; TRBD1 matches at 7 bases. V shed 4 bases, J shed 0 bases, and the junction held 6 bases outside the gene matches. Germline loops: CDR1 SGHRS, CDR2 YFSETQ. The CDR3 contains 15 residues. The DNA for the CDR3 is TGCGCCAGCAGCCAACAGACAGGGCTGAACACTGAAGCTTTCTTT. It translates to CASSQQTGLNTEAFF.

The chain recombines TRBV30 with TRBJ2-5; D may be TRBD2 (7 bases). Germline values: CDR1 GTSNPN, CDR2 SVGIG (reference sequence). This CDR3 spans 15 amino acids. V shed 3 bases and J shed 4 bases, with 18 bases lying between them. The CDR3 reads CAWSPRGGGRETQYF. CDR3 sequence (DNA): TGTGCCTGGAGCCCTCGAGGGGGGGGGCGAGAGACCCAGTACTTC.

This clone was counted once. CDR3 amino acids: CATSPSARANRETQYF. Written as DNA, the CDR3 is TGTGCCACCAGCCCTTCGGCTCGGGCTAACAGAGAGACCCAGTACTTC. V is TRBV15 and J is TRBJ2-5; D unresolved. V lost 5 bases and J lost 4, with 20 bases in between. Germline lookup yields CDR1 LNHNV and CDR2 YYDKDF (reference sequence). The CDR3 runs 16 residues.

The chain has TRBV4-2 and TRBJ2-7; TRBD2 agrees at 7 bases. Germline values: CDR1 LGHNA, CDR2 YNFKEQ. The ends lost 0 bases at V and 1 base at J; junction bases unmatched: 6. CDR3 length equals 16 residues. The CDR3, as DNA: TGTGCCAGCAGCCAAGATGAGGCTAGCGGATCCTACGAGCAGTACTTC. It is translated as CASSQDEASGSYEQYF.

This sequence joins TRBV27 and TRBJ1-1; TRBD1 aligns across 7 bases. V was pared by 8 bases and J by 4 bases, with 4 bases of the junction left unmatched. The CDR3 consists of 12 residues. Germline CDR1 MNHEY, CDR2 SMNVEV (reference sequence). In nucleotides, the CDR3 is TGTGCCAGCCCCCCAGGGGGCACTGAAGCTTTCTTT. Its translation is CASPPGGTEAFF.

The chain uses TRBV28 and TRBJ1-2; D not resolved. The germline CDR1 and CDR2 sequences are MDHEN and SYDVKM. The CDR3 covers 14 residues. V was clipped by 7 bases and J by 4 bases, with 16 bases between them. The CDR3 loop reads CASNDQEGGYGYTF. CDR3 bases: TGTGCCAGCAATGACCAGGAGGGTGGCTATGGCTACACCTTC.

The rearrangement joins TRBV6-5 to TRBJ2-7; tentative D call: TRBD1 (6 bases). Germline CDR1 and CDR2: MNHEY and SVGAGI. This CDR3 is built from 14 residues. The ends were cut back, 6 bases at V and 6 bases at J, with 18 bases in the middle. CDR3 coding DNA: TGTGCCAGCAGCCAAGAGCAACAGGGTTCCGAGCAGTACTTC. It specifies CASSQEQQGSEQYF.

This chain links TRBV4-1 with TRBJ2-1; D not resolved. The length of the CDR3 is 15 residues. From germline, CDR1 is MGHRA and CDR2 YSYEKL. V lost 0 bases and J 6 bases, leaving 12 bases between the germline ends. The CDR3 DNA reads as TGCGCCAGCAGCCAAGATCTAGGTAGTTTCAATGAGCAGTTCTTC. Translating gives CASSQDLGSFNEQFF.

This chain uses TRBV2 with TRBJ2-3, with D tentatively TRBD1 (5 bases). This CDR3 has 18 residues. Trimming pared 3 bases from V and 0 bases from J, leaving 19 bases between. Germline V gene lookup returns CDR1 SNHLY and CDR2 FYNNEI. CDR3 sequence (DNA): TGTGCCAGCAGTGATGCCGACAGAAATGAATTGAGCACAGATACGCAGTATTTT. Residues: CASSDADRNELSTDTQYF.

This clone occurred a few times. The CDR3 protein is CASSSSSGGTDTQYF. CDR3 nucleotide sequence: TGCGCCAGCAGCTCCTCTAGCGGCGGCACAGATACGCAGTATTTT. The chain recombines TRBV5-1 with TRBJ2-3; TRBD2 agrees at 7 bases. The germline CDR1 and CDR2 sequences are SGHRS and YFSETQ. After removal of 3 bases from V and 1 base from J, the junction contained 5 bases not matched to a gene. The CDR3 contains 15 residues.

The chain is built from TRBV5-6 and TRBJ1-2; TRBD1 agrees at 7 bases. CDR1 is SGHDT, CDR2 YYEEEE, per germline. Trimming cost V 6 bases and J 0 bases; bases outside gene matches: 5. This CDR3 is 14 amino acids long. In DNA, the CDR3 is TGTGCCAGCATAGGGGGCTCAGCTAACTATGGCTACACCTTC. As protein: CASIGGSANYGYTF.